This T cell receptor beta chain was documented in a study of CD8 T cells in Susac syndrome. CDR3 length: 17 residues. Looked up from germline, CDR1 is MGHDK and CDR2 is SYGVNS. Trimming removed 4 bases from V and 0 bases from J; junction bases left unmatched: 12. RNA was extracted with the RNeasy kit, and a quantity of roughly 0.45 to 1 ug was reverse transcribed using random hexamers. Coverage of TCR beta CDR3 amplification by immunoSEQ multiplex PCR extended to 54 Vbeta and 13 Jbeta. TCRdb redid the calling of the immunoSEQ multiplex PCR reads with MiXCR, one entry per CDR3 protein. The table lists about 50,000 distinct CDR3 sequences, approximately 93% of them singletons.

The sequenced sample was CD8+ T cells from PBMCs. The sequence was collected from a human donor with multiple sclerosis. The chain uses TRBV25-1 and TRBJ2-7; 7 bases are shared with TRBD1. The chain's CDR3 is CASSVTRDRGSSYEQYF. The CDR3 DNA follows: TGTGCCAGCAGTGTAACCCGGGACAGAGGAAGCTCCTACGAGCAGTACTTC.